A selection of T cell receptor beta chains follows, all from one sample in a study of blood T cell repertoires in COVID-19. Only in-frame clones appear in the TCRdb table, and some are missing; sequencing was by immunoSEQ multiplex PCR. Of hundreds of thousands of clones listed, 70% to 90% are singletons. Specimen: PBMCs or T cells enriched from blood (not recorded which). The receptors shown here come from a woman in her fifties or sixties who had recovered from COVID-19. CDR3s include the opening cysteine and the closing phenylalanine or tryptophan. Each record gives: J gene, D gene, V gene, clone size, CDR3 DNA, CDR3 protein. A D gene is named only where the DNA matches it firmly. Rows may omit the clone size; those that give it use once, few, many or a size class.

j_gene: TRBJ2-7; d_gene: TRBD2; v_gene: TRBV5-4; abundance: .; CDR3nt: TGTGCCAGCAGCTTGGAGACTAGCGGGGCCCCCGCCCAGTACTTC; CDR3aa: CASSLETSGAPAQYF
j_gene: TRBJ2-5; d_gene: .; v_gene: TRBV18; abundance: .; CDR3nt: TGTGCCAGCTCTTCTATTCGCTTCGAAGAGACCCAGTACTTC; CDR3aa: CASSSIRFEETQYF
j_gene: TRBJ1-2; d_gene: TRBD1; v_gene: TRBV6-6; abundance: .; CDR3nt: TGTGCCAGCAGTTACTCAGGAGGGGGCGAGGGCTATGGCTACACCTTC; CDR3aa: CASSYSGGGEGYGYTF
j_gene: TRBJ1-2; d_gene: .; v_gene: TRBV6-5; abundance: .; CDR3nt: TGTGCCAGCAGTTCGGTACAGGGTGTCGGAAACTATGGCTACACCTTC; CDR3aa: CASSSVQGVGNYGYTF
j_gene: TRBJ1-2; d_gene: .; v_gene: TRBV25-1; abundance: .; CDR3nt: TGTGCCAGCAGTTCAAGCGCGGTCGGCTATGGCTACACCTTC; CDR3aa: CASSSSAVGYGYTF
j_gene: TRBJ2-5; d_gene: .; v_gene: TRBV5-5; abundance: .; CDR3nt: TGTGCCAGCAGCTTCTCCCCTAGAGATCAAGAGACCCAGTACTTC; CDR3aa: CASSFSPRDQETQYF
j_gene: TRBJ1-1; d_gene: .; v_gene: TRBV18; abundance: .; CDR3nt: TGTGCCAGCTCACCTTCGGGGACTGAAGCTTTCTTT; CDR3aa: CASSPSGTEAFF
j_gene: TRBJ2-2; d_gene: TRBD1; v_gene: TRBV24-1; abundance: .; CDR3nt: TGTGCCGCACGCTCGACAGGGGGGGCCGGGGAGCTGTTTTTT; CDR3aa: CAARSTGGAGELFF
j_gene: TRBJ2-2; d_gene: .; v_gene: TRBV12-5; abundance: .; CDR3nt: TGTGCTAGTGGTCCGGGACTCCCCACCGGGGAGCTGTTTTTT; CDR3aa: CASGPGLPTGELFF
j_gene: TRBJ1-5; d_gene: .; v_gene: TRBV2; abundance: .; CDR3nt: TGTGCCAGCAGTGGGTCCCAGGGAGGAAATCAGCCCCAGCATTTT; CDR3aa: CASSGSQGGNQPQHF
j_gene: TRBJ1-1; d_gene: .; v_gene: TRBV5-1; abundance: .; CDR3nt: TGCGCCAGCAGCTTGGGTGGGGCTTCTAACACTGAAGCTTTCTTT; CDR3aa: CASSLGGASNTEAFF
j_gene: TRBJ2-7; d_gene: TRBD2; v_gene: TRBV6-5; abundance: .; CDR3nt: TGTGCCAGCGGGAGGGATTGGTCTGCCTACGAGCAGTACTTC; CDR3aa: CASGRDWSAYEQYF
j_gene: TRBJ1-5; d_gene: .; v_gene: TRBV2; abundance: few; CDR3nt: TGTGCCAGCAAGAATCCACTAAGAAGCAATCAGCCCCAGCATTTT; CDR3aa: CASKNPLRSNQPQHF
j_gene: TRBJ1-1; d_gene: .; v_gene: TRBV15; abundance: .; CDR3nt: TGTGCCACCAGCAGAGTTCCCCAGGACACTGAAGCTTTCTTT; CDR3aa: CATSRVPQDTEAFF